This T cell receptor beta chain was obtained from a study of T-cell memory formation after mild COVID-19. The CDR3 has 15 residues. Germline V lookup: CDR1 SGHRS, CDR2 YFSETQ. V lost 4 bases to trimming and J lost 2 bases; unmatched junction nucleotides: 6. This clonotype was recorded many times. Its antigen is unknown. TCRdb itself ran the 5' RACE reads through MiXCR, one entry per CDR3 protein. The sample lists 200,000 to 300,000 distinct CDR3 sequences, 15% to 20% occurring once. Findings and limits, study-wide: Day 15 to 85 contracting clones showed balanced CD4/CD8; day 15 to 37 expanders favored CD4+.

The V call is TRBV5-1, the J call TRBJ2-3; TRBD2 aligns across 8 bases. Sequences were obtained from PBMCs or a T cell subset sorted from them (not recorded which). The source of this sequence is a man between 18 and 29 years old who had mild COVID-19 (a few samples of this study predate the infection). Cell type and time point are not known. The CDR3 region is CASSPAGVTTDTQYF. CDR3 sequence (DNA): TGCGCCAGCAGCCCAGCGGGGGTTACCACAGATACGCAGTATTTT.